This TCR beta chain was profiled in a study of beta chain features in type 1 diabetes. This CDR3 comprises 13 residues. V lost 7 bases and J 7 bases, leaving 14 bases between the germline ends. Germline loops: CDR1 SGDLS, CDR2 YYNGEE. The whole isolated RNA underwent reverse transcription, so sequencing captured expressed TCRB transcripts. Sequenced by immunoSEQ multiplex PCR; TCRdb stores in-frame clones only, minus some. This table holds 390,000 or so clones, approximately 13% found once. V is TRBV9 and J is TRBJ2-2, with D possibly matching TRBD2 (6 bases). This TCR derives from a man younger than 40 in good health. The specimen was naive CD4+ T cells from blood. The CDR3 here is CASGGVSSGELFF. The DNA of the CDR3 is TGTGCCAGCGGAGGGGTTAGCAGCGGGGAGCTGTTTTTT.